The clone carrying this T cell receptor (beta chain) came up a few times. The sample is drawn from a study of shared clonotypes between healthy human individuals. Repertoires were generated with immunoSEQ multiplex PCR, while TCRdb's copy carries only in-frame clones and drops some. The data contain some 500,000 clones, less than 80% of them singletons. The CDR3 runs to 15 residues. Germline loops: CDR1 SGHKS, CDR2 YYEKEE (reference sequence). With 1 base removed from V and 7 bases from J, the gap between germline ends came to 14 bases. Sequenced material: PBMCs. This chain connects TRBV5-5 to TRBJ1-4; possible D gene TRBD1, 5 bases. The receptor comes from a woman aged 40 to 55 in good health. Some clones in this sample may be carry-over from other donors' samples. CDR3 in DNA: TGTGCCAGCAGCTTGTACGGGGGAGACGGTGAAAAACTGTTTTTT. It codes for CASSLYGGDGEKLFF.